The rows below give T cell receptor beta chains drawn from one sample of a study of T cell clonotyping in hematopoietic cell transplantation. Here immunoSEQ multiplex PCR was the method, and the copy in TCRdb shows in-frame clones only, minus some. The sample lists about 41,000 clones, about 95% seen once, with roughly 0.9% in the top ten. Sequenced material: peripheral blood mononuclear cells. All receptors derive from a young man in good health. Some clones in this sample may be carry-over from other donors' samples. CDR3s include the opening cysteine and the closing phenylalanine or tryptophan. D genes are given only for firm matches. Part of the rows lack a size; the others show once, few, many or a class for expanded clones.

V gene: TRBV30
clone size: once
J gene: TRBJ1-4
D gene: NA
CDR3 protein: CAWSTVGGGEKLFF
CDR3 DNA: TGTGCCTGGAGCACTGTGGGGGGAGGAGAAAAACTGTTTTTT

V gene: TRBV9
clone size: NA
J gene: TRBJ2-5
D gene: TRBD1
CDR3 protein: CASSLRPSGGQETQYF
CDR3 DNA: TGTGCCAGCAGCCTCCGACCTTCAGGGGGTCAAGAGACCCAGTACTTC

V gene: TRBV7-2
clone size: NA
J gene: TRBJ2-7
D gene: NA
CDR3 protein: CASSIDNTRSYEQYF
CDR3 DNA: TGTGCCAGCAGCATTGACAATACTCGCTCCTACGAGCAGTACTTC

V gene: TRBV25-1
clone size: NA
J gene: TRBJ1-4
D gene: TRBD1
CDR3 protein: CASTDRVYEKLFF
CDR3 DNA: TGTGCCAGCACGGACAGGGTATATGAAAAACTGTTTTTT

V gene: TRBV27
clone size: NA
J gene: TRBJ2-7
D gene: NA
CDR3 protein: CASSLEPDLSYEQYF
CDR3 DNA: TGTGCCAGCAGTTTAGAGCCGGACCTATCTTACGAGCAGTACTTC

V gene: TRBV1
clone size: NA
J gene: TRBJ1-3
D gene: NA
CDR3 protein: CTSSQDWCSWNTIYF
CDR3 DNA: TGCACCAGCAGCCAAGATTGGTGCAGTTGGAACACCATATATTTT

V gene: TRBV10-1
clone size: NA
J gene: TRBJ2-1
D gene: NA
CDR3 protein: CASSELVDSYNEQFF
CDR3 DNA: TGCGCCAGCAGTGAGTTGGTAGATTCCTACAATGAGCAGTTCTTC

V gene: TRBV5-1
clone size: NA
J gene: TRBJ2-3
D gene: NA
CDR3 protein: CASSPTALSTDTQYF
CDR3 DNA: TGCGCCAGCAGCCCCACAGCACTTAGCACAGATACGCAGTATTTT

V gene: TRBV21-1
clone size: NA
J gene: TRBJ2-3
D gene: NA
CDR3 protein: CASSKSREDTQYF
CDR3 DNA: TGTGCCAGCAGCAAAAGTCGGGAAGATACGCAGTATTTT

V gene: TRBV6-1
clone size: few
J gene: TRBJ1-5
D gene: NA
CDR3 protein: CASSPVWAQPQHF
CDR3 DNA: TGTGCCAGCAGTCCCGTCTGGGCCCAGCCCCAGCATTTT

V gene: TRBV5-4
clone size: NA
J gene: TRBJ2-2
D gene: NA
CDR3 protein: CASSLGGRALSTGELFF
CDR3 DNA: TGTGCCAGCAGCTTGGGTGGCCGGGCTCTCTCGACCGGGGAGCTGTTTTTT